This TCR beta chain was profiled in a study of blood T cells in healthy people across ages. Study findings and constraints: No one knew whether donors had CMV, which possibly confounded expanded clonotype changes.

Every participating donor contributed about 10 milliliters of peripheral blood through a draw. CDR1 is ENHRY and CDR2 is SYGVKD in the germline V gene. There are 13 residues in the CDR3. J gave up 4 bases and V 10 bases, and 6 bases lay outside the gene matches. For this clonotype: What it binds is unknown.

For the second PCR, which ran for roughly 7 to 11 cycles, a sample-barcoded 5' primer and a J-beta primer mix were used. All cDNA molecules were each tagged by a template-switch adaptor with 12 random nucleotides. Using its own MiXCR run on the 5' RACE reads, TCRdb lists one record per CDR3 protein. The data contain 650,000 to 800,000 distinct CDR3 sequences, about 42% of them singletons. Input material: blood. This clonotype originated in a man between 60 and 75 years old in good health. The chain carries TRBV10-3 and TRBJ2-3; 9 nucleotides align to TRBD2. CDR3 region: CATLAGVADTQYF. In DNA form, the CDR3 reads TGTGCCACTTTAGCGGGGGTTGCAGATACGCAGTATTTT.